This T cell receptor (beta chain) was sequenced for a study of molecular identifiers for immune sequencing clone quantification. This clonotype appeared a few times. TCRdb recomputed calls from the PCR reads with MiXCR, one row per CDR3 protein. Seen here are under 650,000 distinct CDR3 sequences, nearly 20% observed once, and the top ten hold 0.85% to 0.9%. CDR3 size: 17 residues. Germline V gene data show CDR1 as MNHEY and CDR2 as SVGEGT. V lost 0 bases, J lost 2 bases, and 6 bases stayed unmatched. Sequenced material: naive CD8+ T cells from blood, with Jurkat cell RNA spiked in. The subset denotes: FACS-sorted CD8+CD4-CCR7+CD45RA+ naive T cells. The rearrangement uses TRBV6-2 or TRBV6-3 and TRBJ2-3, with 9 bases that match TRBD2. The receptor was isolated from a human donor in good health. Some libraries in this study had Jurkat cell RNA spiked in. In DNA form, the CDR3 reads TGTGCCAGCAGTTACTCGCCTAGCGGGGAGGTCACAGATACGCAGTATTTT. Amino acids: CASSYSPSGEVTDTQYF.